The 10 T cell receptor beta chains reported below all come from one sample, sequenced in a study of T cell repertoires in cytomegalovirus infection (dated by TCRdb to between 2018 and 2021). The data were produced on an Illumina HiSeq 1500. Through fastp at Q25 and MiXCR, TCRdb rebuilt clones from the public reads, retaining in-frame beta chains. For every CDR3 protein sequence, its rows merge into one entry that carries the most common genes and DNA. This sample gives just under 300,000 distinct CDR3 sequences in total; 8% to 10% of them show up just once. Around 2.6% of the sample is in the top ten clones. The sequenced material came from PBMCs. These receptors came from a human donor in good health (CMV status not recorded). Some clones in this sample may be carry-over from other donors' samples.

This clonotype was seen many times. The chain uses TRBV7-2 and TRBJ2-7, with 8 bases aligning to TRBD1. This CDR3 contains 15 residues. V lost 5 bases to trimming and J lost 2 bases; unmatched junction nucleotides: 8. Germline CDR1 reads SGHTA; CDR2 reads FQGNSA. CDR3 bases: TGTGCCAGCAGCACGTGGACAGGGACCGCCTACGAGCAGTACTTC. It is translated as CASSTWTGTAYEQYF.

Many counts were recorded for this clonotype. The genes are TRBV29-1 and TRBJ1-1; 12 nucleotides agree with TRBD1. Germline-derived CDR1 and CDR2 are SQVTM and ANQGSEA. V trimming: 6 bases; J trimming: 3 bases; junction bases outside the gene matches: 2. The CDR3 loop spans 13 amino acids. CDR3 amino acids: CSVGQGAYTEAFF. DNA of the CDR3: TGCAGCGTGGGACAGGGGGCGTACACTGAAGCTTTCTTT.

This clonotype came up many times. J is TRBJ2-1 and V is TRBV12-5, with 9 bases identical to TRBD2. The CDR3 is 17 amino acids. J was trimmed by 4 bases and V by 5 bases; bases with no gene match: 12. Looked up from germline, CDR1 is LGHNT and CDR2 is FRNRAP. CDR3 DNA: TGTGCTAGTGGTCCACCCCGGGGTAGCGGGGGTTACAATGAGCAGTTCTTC. Its translation: CASGPPRGSGGYNEQFF.

V is TRBV5-5 and J is TRBJ2-1; unclear D gene. CDR3 length: 12 amino acids. Germline lookup yields CDR1 SGHKS and CDR2 YYEKEE (reference sequence). The V end lost 6 bases, the J end lost 10 bases, and 14 bases lay between the germline ends. The CDR3 loop reads CASTLKRLEQFF. CDR3 nucleotide sequence: TGTGCCAGCACCTTAAAAAGATTGGAGCAGTTCTTC. The full variable domain, its missing parts supplied by reference TRBV5-5 and TRBJ2-1, is DAGVTQSPTHLIKTRGQQVTLRCSPISGHKSVSWYQQVLGQGPQFIFQYYEKEERGRGNFPDRFSARQFPNYSSELNVNALLLGDSALYLCASTLKRLEQFFGPGTRLTVL.

The CDR3 here is CASSIINRNTEAFF. CDR3 DNA: TGTGCCAGTAGTATTATAAACAGGAACACTGAAGCTTTCTTT. V gene TRBV19 combines with J gene TRBJ1-1; D not certain. The CDR3 is made up of 14 amino acids. The germline gives CDR1 LNHDA, CDR2 SQIVND (reference sequence). V lost 3 bases and J lost 1, with 9 bases in between.

The sample holds many counts of this clonotype. The rearrangement links TRBV20-1 to TRBJ1-2; TRBD1 is a possible D gene (6 bases). V lost 0 bases and J lost 8, with 19 bases in between. This CDR3 has 15 residues. Germline V gives CDR1 DFQATT, CDR2 SNEGSKA (reference sequence). The CDR3 DNA sequence: TGCAGTGCTAGAGATCATCAGGGGCGGGAGGGGGGCTACACCTTC. It specifies CSARDHQGREGGYTF.

The sample holds many counts of this clonotype. The J gene is TRBJ2-6, the V gene TRBV5-5; D may be TRBD1 (5 bases). CDR3 size: 16 residues. CDR1 is SGHKS, CDR2 YYEKEE, per germline (reference sequence). V was clipped by 3 bases and J by 0 bases, with 10 bases between them. The CDR3 region has the DNA TGTGCCAGCAGCTGGGGCCGGACCTCTGGGGCCAACGTCCTGACTTTC. Amino acids: CASSWGRTSGANVLTF.

The chain uses TRBV28 and TRBJ1-5, with no clear D. V was cut by 1 base and J by 3 bases, with 7 bases left in between. Per the germline V gene, CDR1 is MDHEN and CDR2 is SYDVKM. The CDR3 covers 14 residues. The DNA of the CDR3 is TGTGCCAGCAGTTTATCGGCCTACAATCAGCCCCAGCATTTT. Protein product: CASSLSAYNQPQHF.

This clonotype was seen only a few times. The chain has TRBV20-1 and TRBJ2-5, with 11 bases matching TRBD2. The CDR3 runs 14 residues. J gave up 2 bases and V 6 bases, and 5 bases lay outside the gene matches. Per the germline V gene, CDR1 is DFQATT and CDR2 is SNEGSKA (reference sequence). CDR3 nucleotides: TGCAGTGCCCAACTAGCGGGGGTACAAGAGACCCAGTACTTC. Protein: CSAQLAGVQETQYF.

The genes are TRBV4-2 and TRBJ2-5; D might be TRBD2 (7 bases). The CDR3 covers 19 residues. Per the germline V gene, CDR1 is LGHNA and CDR2 is YNFKEQ. V lost 1 base and J 1 base, leaving 22 bases between the germline ends. The DNA for the CDR3 is TGTGCCAGCAGCCAAGTATCCGGGCAGGGGAGGGGATCCCAAGAGACCCAGTACTTC. The encoded protein is CASSQVSGQGRGSQETQYF.